This TCR beta chain came from a study of tumour-infiltrating T cells in Burkitt lymphoma. At the level of the study: Survival, overall and progression-free, tracked with productive clonality.

The germline V and J ends were trimmed by 5 bases and 4 bases, with 15 bases remaining between them. Germline V CDR1 and CDR2: MNHEY, SMNVEV (reference sequence). The CDR3 consists of 15 residues. Some clones are missing from TCRdb's copy, which holds only in-frame ones; the method was immunoSEQ multiplex PCR. The sample includes about 14,000 clones, 30% of them seen just once. Only one count was recorded for this clone. The sequence was collected from a human donor with diffuse large B-cell lymphoma. Material for sequencing was tumor tissue. The chain has TRBV27 and TRBJ2-1; D ambiguous. The CDR3 protein is CASSPSSAPYNEQFF. CDR3 coding DNA: TGTGCCAGCAGTCCCTCTTCCGCCCCGTACAATGAGCAGTTCTTC.